This T cell receptor (beta chain) was recorded in a study of T cells in localized non-small cell lung cancer. Regarding the study as a whole: The study sequenced only one region of the tumor. As a result, intratumor heterogeneity could not be excluded and remains possible. Of the top 100 tumor clones, median around 50 were in adjacent lung, more than 25 among its top 100.

Worth noting for this clone: The antigen is not known.

Assay: immunoSEQ multiplex PCR; the TCRdb copy retains only in-frame clones and omits some. Of 25,000 to 30,000 clones detected, roughly 91% appear once; the ten largest clones hold under 15%. The V and J ends lost 0 bases and 4 bases respectively, with 8 bases between them. The length of the CDR3 is 13 residues. Germline CDR1 is GTSNPN and CDR2 is SVGIG (reference sequence). The sequences come from peripheral blood, collected before any cancer treatment. The gene calls are TRBV30 and TRBJ2-3; TRBD2 is a possible D gene (5 bases). The sequence came from a female donor aged 60 or older with stage III squamous cell lung carcinoma. CDR3 residues: CAWSVGSADTQYF. The CDR3, as DNA: TGTGCCTGGAGTGTTGGGAGTGCAGATACGCAGTATTTT. The variable domain in full, with the rest retrieved from reference TRBV30 and TRBJ2-3, is SQTIHQWPATLVQPVGSPLSLECTVEGTSNPNLYWYRQAAGRGLQLLFYSVGIGQISSEVPQNLSASRPQDRQFILSSKKLLLSDSGFYLCAWSVGSADTQYFGPGTRLTVL.